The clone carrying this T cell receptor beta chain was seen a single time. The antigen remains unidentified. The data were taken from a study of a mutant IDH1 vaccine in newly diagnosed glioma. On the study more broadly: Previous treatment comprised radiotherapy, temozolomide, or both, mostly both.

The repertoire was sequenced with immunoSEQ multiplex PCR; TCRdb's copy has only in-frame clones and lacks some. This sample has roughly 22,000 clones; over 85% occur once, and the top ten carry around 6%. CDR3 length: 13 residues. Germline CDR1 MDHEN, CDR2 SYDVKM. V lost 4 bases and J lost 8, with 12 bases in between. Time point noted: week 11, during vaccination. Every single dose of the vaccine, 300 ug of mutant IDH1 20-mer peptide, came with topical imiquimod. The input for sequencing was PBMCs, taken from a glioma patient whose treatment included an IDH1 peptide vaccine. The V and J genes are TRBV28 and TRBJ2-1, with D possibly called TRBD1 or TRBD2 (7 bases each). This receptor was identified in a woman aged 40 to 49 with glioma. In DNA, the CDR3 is TGTGCCAGCAGTTCTTCAGGGGGGGATGAGCAGTTCTTC. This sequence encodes CASSSSGGDEQFF.